The present entry profiles one TCR beta chain with its context. It lacks a known antigen. Within one base of it there is no much larger clone, and no base qualities were kept. This specimen's time point label, per the study, means: baseline before first vaccination. Vaccinee samples came from UK trials COV001 and COV002, including a single-blind randomized controlled phase 2/3 trial of AZD1222 (ChAdOx1 nCoV-19) in healthy adults. For TCRbeta chain sequencing, PBMC samples from trial participants were taken at day 0 and at day 28 after the second dose. The CDR3 starts with the cysteine, ends with the phenylalanine, and has 17 residues. Of all the DNA, just the CDR3 is kept, 51 bases in frame from base 1. The CDR1 and CDR2 encoded by the germline V gene are SGDLS and YYNGEE. V ends up 3 bases short and J 0 bases short, with an unmatched junction base count of 4. This entry comes from a study of T cell responses to AZD1222 COVID-19 vaccine (TCRdb year 2021). Regarding the complete study: AZD1222 recipients given second doses at about 4 weeks or at about 12 weeks were pooled, since spike-specific TCR depth and breadth were not found to differ between the two schedules. TCR sequencing covered some 240 trial participants: 200 to 210 given two doses of AZD1222 and about 26 given two doses of MenACWY control vaccine. Trial participants were enrolled into age subgroups of 18-55, 56-69 and 70-plus years, which contained approximately 150, 30 and 60 TCR-sequenced participants, respectively.

The CDR3 regions of human TCRbeta chains were analyzed by immunosequencing. In the original analysis: TCRs in the repertoires were matched against a reference library of SARS-CoV-2-specific TCRs that had been generated with the MIRA antigen-specificity platform. Breadth was defined as the fraction of unique TCRs that were SARS-CoV-2-associated, and depth was defined as the fraction of total T cells that were SARS-CoV-2-associated. Using the MIRA data, every spike-specific TCR was mapped to the spike region that the TCR reacted to and assigned to either a CD4 or a CD8 class. Log10-transformed breadth and depth values were compared by one-way ANOVA with Sidak's multiple comparisons tests. TCRdb stores this immuneACCESS table with in-frame sequences only. Part of the clones is absent; in the studies checked, under half of the shortfall reflects unresolved V genes, and no reason is known for the rest. The V and J calls and the clone size are those of that table, but D and trimming were determined from the DNA. The sample includes more than 95,000 clones, with about 87% observed a single time. The ten most abundant clones make up roughly 4% of the sample.

What the work shows at the level of the full study, not this receptor alone: The 56-69-year group was small, and its depth increase did not reach significance, likely because of low power. No day 14 peak-response samples were available, so repertoires were characterized only after the peak T cell response. Only five to seven AZD1222 recipients were SARS-CoV-2 seropositive at baseline, limiting conclusions about previously exposed vaccinees. The vaccine-associated CD4 TCRs covered the entire spike protein, and the dominant responses fell in regions 160-218 and 743-854. Reportedly, close to half of the unique spike-specific TCRs recognized epitopes lying outside the regions that are mutated in the B.1.351 and B.1.1.7 variants. Participants were mostly white British, with more females than males. The authors suggested clonal diversity may have been underestimated. A significant rise in spike-specific TCR breadth and depth was observed after two AZD1222 doses relative to day 0 and relative to MenACWY recipients.

Sequencing used peripheral blood, obtained on day 0 of AZD1222 vaccination. The receptor was derived from an adult in good health. The receptor chain draws on TRBV9 and TRBJ1-4, with 11 bases in between that match TRBD1. The base sequence is TGTGCCAGCAGCGCCTCGGGACAGGGGGCAACTAATGAAAAACTGTTTTTT. This translates into CASSASGQGATNEKLFF.